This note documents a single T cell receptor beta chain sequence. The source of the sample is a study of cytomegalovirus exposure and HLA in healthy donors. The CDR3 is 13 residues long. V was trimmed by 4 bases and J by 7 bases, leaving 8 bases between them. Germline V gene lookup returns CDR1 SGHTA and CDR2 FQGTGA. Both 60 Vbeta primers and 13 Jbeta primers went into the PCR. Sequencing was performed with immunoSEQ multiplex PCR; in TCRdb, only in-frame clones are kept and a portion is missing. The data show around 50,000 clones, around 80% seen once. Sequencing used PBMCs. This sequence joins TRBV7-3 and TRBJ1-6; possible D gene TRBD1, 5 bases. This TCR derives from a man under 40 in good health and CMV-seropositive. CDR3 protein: CASSWGSNSPLHF. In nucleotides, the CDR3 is TGTGCCAGCAGCTGGGGCAGCAATTCACCCCTCCACTTT.